This TCR beta chain was identified in a study of shared T cell receptors in the human thymus. Germline V CDR1 and CDR2: MNHNY, SVGAGI (reference sequence). The CDR3 extends over 13 amino acids. V lost 6 bases to trimming and J lost 4 bases; unmatched junction nucleotides: 4. Using immunoSEQ multiplex PCR, the repertoire was profiled, and TCRdb retains in-frame clones only, with some absent. The table lists hundreds of thousands of clones, about 90% of them singletons. Another study also made use of these data, one on human thymus T cells. That report notes: Thymic resections from corrective heart surgery supplied the tissue. Thymic and blood repertoires seemed to show skewed V and J gene use. Unrelated individuals were reported by related research to share highly overlapping thymic repertoires.

The sequence derives from a boy in the first two years of life with a congenital heart defect. V is TRBV6-6 and J is TRBJ2-7; 9 bases fit TRBD1. Sequences were obtained from thymocytes. CDR3: CASRDRGLYEQYF. The CDR3 DNA is TGTGCCAGCAGGGACAGGGGTCTGTACGAGCAGTACTTC.